The 6 T cell receptor beta chains presented below share a single source sample, sequenced in a study of T cell clusters in autoimmune cytopenias. TRB was amplified by touch-down multiplex PCR, primer pools A and B combined. TCRdb reanalyzed the multiplex PCR reads, giving one entry per CDR3 protein sequence and no DNA. The sample's table shows about 2,800 distinct CDR3 sequences. Each sample's input was 200 to 250 ng genomic DNA, 35,000 to 40,000 genome equivalents. The source material was peripheral blood. The receptors were gathered from a human donor with an autoimmune cytopenia or autoimmune hepatitis (not recorded which).

This clonotype ranks as medium-sized in terms of frequency. The chain is built from TRBV28 and TRBJ2-7. The CDR3 length is 12 residues. CDR1 MDHEN and CDR2 SYDVKM come from the germline V gene. CDR3 loop: CASSLGRYEQYF.

Judged by frequency, this clonotype is medium-sized. This CDR3 reads CAGGVDRGSTDTQYF. The chain uses TRBV19 and TRBJ2-3; with no DNA, the TCRdb D assignment of TRBD1 cannot be verified. CDR3 length: 15 amino acids. Germline V lookup: CDR1 LNHDA, CDR2 SQIVND (reference sequence).

This clonotype counts as medium-sized by frequency. CDR3 loop: CAWSSSGTGGGNEKLFF. The chain couples TRBV30 to TRBJ1-4; TCRdb names TRBD1, which stays unverified in the absence of DNA. Germline V CDR1 and CDR2: GTSNPN, SVGIG (reference sequence). The CDR3 sequence is 17 residues long.

This clonotype is classed as medium-sized (0.01 to 0.1%) by frequency. The CDR3 is CASSEFEGRGVEKLFF. The V call is TRBV6-5, the J call TRBJ1-4; no DNA is available, so the TRBD1 call from TCRdb remains unchecked. There are 16 residues in the CDR3. Germline loops: CDR1 MNHEY, CDR2 SVGAGI.

Judged by frequency, this clonotype is medium-sized. The chain links TRBV5-5 to TRBJ2-1; TCRdb reports TRBD1, a call that lacks DNA to check it against. The CDR3 sequence is 18 residues long. In germline, CDR1 is SGHKS, CDR2 YYEKEE (reference sequence). The chain's CDR3 is CASSPRTGGDAYYNEQFF.

Its frequency marks this clonotype as medium-sized. This rearrangement joins TRBV6-5 to TRBJ1-3. This CDR3 contains 15 residues. Germline assignment: CDR1 MNHEY and CDR2 SVGAGI. CDR3 sequence reads: CASSYRGEAGNTIYF.